One and the same sample provided the 21 T cell receptor beta chains below, sequenced in a study of intratumoral heterogeneity in liver cancer. This table comes from immunoSEQ multiplex PCR, and its TCRdb copy is limited to in-frame clones, with some not included. This sample has about 20,000 clones, with 73% found just once. This material consisted of tumor-adjacent normal tissue, taken before any cancer treatment. The receptors originated from a woman in her seventies with hepatocellular carcinoma.

The rearrangement joins TRBV28 to TRBJ1-2; TRBD1 matches 11 bases. The V segment lost 7 bases and the J segment 8 bases; nucleotides outside the gene matches: 9. The CDR3 length is 14 residues. Germline CDR1 MDHEN, CDR2 SYDVKM. The CDR3 sequence is CASTQDRGLRGYTF. CDR3 DNA sequence: TGTGCCAGCACCCAGGACAGGGGGCTGAGAGGCTACACCTTC.

V is TRBV5-1 and J is TRBJ2-5; D is undetermined. This CDR3 is 13 amino acids long. Germline CDR1 and CDR2: SGHRS and YFSETQ. The V and J ends lost 4 bases and 4 bases respectively, with 11 bases between them. CDR3 amino acids: CASSRTPRETQYF. The CDR3 region has the DNA TGCGCCAGCAGCCGAACCCCAAGAGAGACCCAGTACTTC.

V gene TRBV27 combines with J gene TRBJ2-5; 7 bases line up with TRBD2. The trim removed 7 bases at V and 5 bases at J, leaving 16 bases unmatched. The CDR3 has 16 amino acids. Germline-derived CDR1 and CDR2 are MNHEY and SMNVEV (reference sequence). This CDR3 is CASKPRGQAGWETQYF. The CDR3 coding sequence is TGTGCCAGCAAGCCCCGGGGCCAAGCGGGATGGGAGACCCAGTACTTC.

This clone was counted only a few times. V usage is TRBV6-5 and J usage is TRBJ1-1, with D perhaps TRBD1 (6 bases). From germline, CDR1 is MNHEY and CDR2 SVGAGI. This CDR3 is 13 amino acids long. V lost 5 bases and J 5 bases, leaving 12 bases between the germline ends. The CDR3 loop reads CASSKQGWTEAFF. In nucleotides, the CDR3 is TGTGCCAGCAGTAAACAGGGATGGACTGAAGCTTTCTTT.

The rearrangement uses TRBV28 and TRBJ1-1; 9 positions agree with TRBD1. Looked up from germline, CDR1 is MDHEN and CDR2 is SYDVKM. The junction had 26 bases not matched to a gene; V was cut back by 5 bases and J by 1 base. CDR3 size: 22 residues. In DNA form, the CDR3 reads TGTGCCAGCAGTATCCGGGACAGGGTTCTTGGGCCTAGGAACGCCAGGAACACTGAAGCTTTCTTT. It specifies CASSIRDRVLGPRNARNTEAFF. Complete variable domain (other parts from reference TRBV28 and TRBJ1-1): DVKVTQSSRYLVKRTGEKVFLECVQDMDHENMFWYRQDPGLGLRLIYFSYDVKMKEKGDIPEGYSVSREKKERFSLILESASTNQTSMYLCASSIRDRVLGPRNARNTEAFFGQGTRLTVV.

The CDR3, as DNA: TGTGCCAGTAGTCCCCGGGGAGCGGGAGGTATGGAGCAGTTCTTC. Protein product: CASSPRGAGGMEQFF. The chain recombines TRBV19 with TRBJ2-1, with 9 bases that match TRBD2. The germline V gene has CDR1 LNHDA and CDR2 SQIVND (reference sequence). The J segment lost 10 bases and the V segment lost 5 bases, leaving 12 bases of the junction unmatched. CDR3 length equals 15 residues.

The gene calls are TRBV15 and TRBJ2-4; 9 positions agree with TRBD2. With 0 bases clipped from V and 5 bases from J, the junction kept 8 bases outside the gene matches. The germline V gene encodes CDR1 LNHNV and CDR2 YYDKDF (reference sequence). This CDR3 is built from 17 residues. CDR3 sequence: CATSRDLASGMENIQYF. CDR3 coding DNA: TGTGCCACCAGCAGAGATCTGGCTAGCGGGATGGAAAACATTCAGTACTTC. Using reference TRBV15 and TRBJ2-4 for the parts outside the CDR3, the full variable domain is DAMVIQNPRYQVTQFGKPVTLSCSQTLNHNVMYWYQQKSSQAPKLLFHYYDKDFNNEADTPDNFQSRRPNTSFCFLDIRSPGLGDTAMYLCATSRDLASGMENIQYFGAGTRLSVL.

V usage is TRBV30 and J usage is TRBJ2-5; possible D gene TRBD1, 5 bases. Trimming removed 3 bases from V and 1 base from J, with 9 bases in between. Germline V gene data show CDR1 as GTSNPN and CDR2 as SVGIG (reference sequence). CDR3 size: 13 residues. For the CDR3, the DNA is TGTGCCTGGAGAGGGCAGGGCCAAGAGACCCAGTACTTC. This codes for CAWRGQGQETQYF.

This clone has only a few counts. The V and J genes are TRBV30 and TRBJ2-2; D possibly corresponds to TRBD2 (6 bases). V was shortened by 7 bases and J by 5 bases, with 11 bases between the two germline ends. Germline V gene lookup returns CDR1 GTSNPN and CDR2 SVGIG (reference sequence). There are 12 residues in the CDR3. CDR3 region: CAYQRATGELFF. In DNA, the CDR3 is TGTGCCTACCAGCGGGCTACCGGGGAGCTGTTTTTT.

The chain employs TRBV7-3 and TRBJ2-1; the D is unclear. This CDR3 contains 16 residues. Germline CDR1 is SGHTA and CDR2 is FQGTGA. Deletions cut 5 bases from V and 0 bases from J, with 14 bases between. CDR3 nucleotide sequence: TGTGCCAGCAGCGCCGACCGTGCTAGCTCCTACAATGAGCAGTTCTTC. Residues: CASSADRASSYNEQFF. Filled out from reference TRBV7-3 and TRBJ2-1, the complete variable domain reads GAGVSQTPSNKVTEKGKYVELRCDPISGHTALYWYRQSLGQGPEFLIYFQGTGAADDSGLPNDRFFAVRPEGSVSTLKIQRTERGDSAVYLCASSADRASSYNEQFFGPGTRLTVL.

This clone was counted only a few times. V usage is TRBV3-1 (or the pseudogene TRBV3-2) and J usage is TRBJ2-5; D ambiguous. CDR1 LGHDT and CDR2 YNNKEL come from the germline V gene (reference sequence). The V and J ends lost 5 bases and 5 bases respectively, with 18 bases between them. This CDR3 spans 15 amino acids. For the CDR3, the DNA is TGTGCCAGCAGCTCAACCCGGACCCCTGGGGAGACCCAGTACTTC. As protein: CASSSTRTPGETQYF.

The chain employs TRBV18 and TRBJ1-1; tentative D call: TRBD1 (6 bases). The CDR3 is 14 amino acids. The V gene's germline CDR1 is KGHSH and CDR2 LQKENI. Trimming took 6 bases from V and 3 from J, leaving 14 bases between them. As DNA, the CDR3 is TGTGCCAGCTCTCGACAGGCAGGGGACACTGAAGCTTTCTTT. Translation gives CASSRQAGDTEAFF.

The table lists this clone with a count of one. The chain has TRBV2 and TRBJ2-2, with 8 bases lining up with TRBD1. CDR1 is SNHLY, CDR2 FYNNEI, per germline. CDR3 length: 18 residues. Trimming removed 7 bases from V and 0 bases from J; junction bases left unmatched: 13. The DNA of the CDR3 is TGTGCCAGCACCCCAACAGGGACAGGAGTCACGAACACCGGGGAGCTGTTTTTT. It encodes CASTPTGTGVTNTGELFF.

The rearrangement links TRBV24-1 to TRBJ2-7, with TRBD2 identical over 8 bases. In germline, CDR1 is KGHDR, CDR2 SFDVKD. There are 13 residues in the CDR3. V shed 5 bases, J shed 5 bases, and the junction held 4 bases outside the gene matches. DNA for the CDR3: TGTGCCACCAGTGGTTTTAGCGGGAACGAGCAGTACTTC. This translates into CATSGFSGNEQYF.

The V and J genes are TRBV28 and TRBJ2-7; D gene uncertain. Germline CDR1 reads MDHEN; CDR2 reads SYDVKM. The CDR3 runs 13 residues. Trimming removed 2 bases from V and 3 bases from J, with 8 bases in between. CDR3 residues: CASSLGLFYEQYF. Written as DNA, the CDR3 is TGTGCCAGCAGTTTAGGGCTCTTCTACGAGCAGTACTTC.

This chain links TRBV9 with TRBJ1-4; D uncertain. Germline CDR1 and CDR2: SGDLS and YYNGEE. The CDR3 length is 13 residues. V was shortened by 4 bases and J by 8 bases, with 12 bases between the two germline ends. Here the CDR3 DNA reads TGTGCCAGCAGCCCTCCCCATCCGGAAAAACTGTTTTTT. It encodes CASSPPHPEKLFF.

The chain has TRBV19 and TRBJ2-3; D may be TRBD1 (5 bases). Looked up from germline, CDR1 is LNHDA and CDR2 is SQIVND (reference sequence). The V and J ends lost 4 bases and 2 bases respectively, with 7 bases between them. CDR3 length equals 13 residues. CDR3 in amino acids: CASSTGHTDTQYF. The CDR3 nucleotides are TGTGCCAGTAGTACAGGACACACAGATACGCAGTATTTT.

This chain uses TRBV19 with TRBJ2-2, with 9 nucleotides matching TRBD2. V gave up 4 bases and J gave up 4 bases; unmatched junction bases: 4. The CDR3 loop spans 15 amino acids. Germline values: CDR1 LNHDA, CDR2 SQIVND (reference sequence). CDR3 bases: TGTGCCAGTAGTAAGGGACTAGCCAGCACCGGGGAGCTGTTTTTT. This encodes CASSKGLASTGELFF.

The chain has TRBV25-1 and TRBJ2-1; the D gene is possibly TRBD2 (5 bases). CDR1 and CDR2 (germline): MGHDK, SYGVNS. V was trimmed by 2 bases and J by 14 bases, leaving 10 bases between them. The CDR3 sequence is 11 residues long. The chain's CDR3 is CASSETPGKFF. The DNA for the CDR3 is TGTGCCAGCAGTGAAACGCCGGGAAAGTTCTTC.

The V and J genes are TRBV10-3 and TRBJ1-5; a possible D gene is TRBD1 (6 bases). V gave up 6 bases and J gave up 4 bases, with 10 bases separating them. This CDR3 has 13 residues. Germline V gene lookup returns CDR1 ENHRY and CDR2 SYGVKD. The CDR3 sequence is CAISPGTNQPQHF. DNA of the CDR3: TGTGCCATCAGCCCCGGGACAAATCAGCCCCAGCATTTT.

The J gene is TRBJ2-3, the V gene TRBV6-5; D unresolved. The CDR3 contains 16 residues. Germline CDR1 reads MNHEY; CDR2 reads SVGAGI. V was shortened by 0 bases and J by 0 bases, with 10 bases between the two germline ends. CDR3 region: CASSYSMRHSTDTQYF. DNA of the CDR3: TGTGCCAGCAGTTACTCGATGCGTCATAGCACAGATACGCAGTATTTT.